A selection of T cell receptor beta chains follows, all from one sample in a study of memory CD4+ T cells and cytomegalovirus serostatus. The repertoire was sequenced with immunoSEQ multiplex PCR; TCRdb's copy has only in-frame clones and lacks some. This sample carries 45,000 to 60,000 clones, around 83% of them seen once, and the ten largest clones take about 1.4%. Sequenced material: memory CD4+ T cells from blood. Source of these receptors: an adult in good health and CMV-seropositive. Both conserved end residues are part of each CDR3. Fields, in order: D gene, V gene, J gene, clone size, CDR3 DNA, CDR3 protein. A D gene is named only where the DNA matches it firmly. A row's size may be missing; if present it is once, few, many or a size class.

D: -; V: TRBV28; J: TRBJ1-2; size: once; DNA: TGTGCCAGCAGTCCCCGACCCCTAGGGAAATATGGCTACACCTTC; CDR3: CASSPRPLGKYGYTF
D: -; V: TRBV7-8; J: TRBJ2-7; size: -; DNA: TGTGCCAGCAGCTTGGCTCCGGGACACTTTTACGAGCAGTACTTC; CDR3: CASSLAPGHFYEQYF
D: TRBD1; V: TRBV7-2; J: TRBJ1-4; size: -; DNA: TGTGCCAGCGGGCGACAGGGTCGGGAAAAACTGTTTTTT; CDR3: CASGRQGREKLFF
D: -; V: TRBV7-3; J: TRBJ2-6; size: -; DNA: TGTGCCAGCAGCTTACCTGGGGCCAACGTCCTGACTTTC; CDR3: CASSLPGANVLTF
D: TRBD1; V: TRBV19; J: TRBJ1-2; size: -; DNA: TGTGCCAGTGGAGGGGGCAGGGCGACTCACGGCTACACCTTC; CDR3: CASGGGRATHGYTF
D: -; V: TRBV7-2; J: TRBJ2-3; size: once; DNA: TGTGCCAGCAGCTTAGGTCCAGACACAGATACGCAGTATTTT; CDR3: CASSLGPDTDTQYF
D: TRBD2; V: TRBV28; J: TRBJ2-2; size: few; DNA: TGTGCCAGCAGTCCGTCCGGGACCAGCGGGATCGGGGAGCTGTTTTTT; CDR3: CASSPSGTSGIGELFF
D: TRBD1; V: TRBV6-1; J: TRBJ1-2; size: -; DNA: TGTGCCAGCAGTACCGACAGGGCCAACTATGGCTACACCTTC; CDR3: CASSTDRANYGYTF
D: -; V: TRBV4-2; J: TRBJ2-3; size: once; DNA: TGTGCCAGCAGCCAAGACGAGACTTACACAGATACGCAGTATTTT; CDR3: CASSQDETYTDTQYF
D: TRBD2; V: TRBV5-1; J: TRBJ2-7; size: -; DNA: TGCGCCAGCAGCTTTTTCACTAGCGGGAGCGCCTCCTACGAGCAGTACTTC; CDR3: CASSFFTSGSASYEQYF
D: -; V: TRBV6-4; J: TRBJ2-2; size: -; DNA: TGTGCCAGCAGTGATAGGGGATTGAACACCGGGGAGCTGTTTTTT; CDR3: CASSDRGLNTGELFF
D: -; V: TRBV7-8; J: TRBJ2-7; size: few; DNA: TGTGCCAGCAGCTTTGGGTTTGGGAGGGGGGGATACGAGCAGTACTTC; CDR3: CASSFGFGRGGYEQYF
D: -; V: TRBV7-2; J: TRBJ2-7; size: -; DNA: TGTGCCAGCAGCTTAGGGCAGGGTAGAGGAGAGCAGTACTTC; CDR3: CASSLGQGRGEQYF
D: -; V: TRBV7-9; J: TRBJ1-2; size: few; DNA: TGTGCCAGCAGCTTAGGACGGCAGGGAGCCGGCTACACCTTC; CDR3: CASSLGRQGAGYTF
D: -; V: TRBV7-9; J: TRBJ1-2; size: few; DNA: TGTGCCAGCAGCCAACAGGGAGAGCGCTACACCTTC; CDR3: CASSQQGERYTF
D: -; V: TRBV4-2; J: TRBJ1-5; size: -; DNA: TGTGCCAGCAGCCAAGATCTCGATTACAATCAGCCCCAGCATTTT; CDR3: CASSQDLDYNQPQHF
D: -; V: TRBV19; J: TRBJ1-6; size: -; DNA: TGTGCCAGTAGTATCGATGAGGGGTCACCCCTCCACTTT; CDR3: CASSIDEGSPLHF